This passage covers 14 T cell receptor beta chains from one sample sequenced in a study of cytomegalovirus exposure and HLA in healthy donors. TCRdb's table, derived via immunoSEQ multiplex PCR, lists solely in-frame clones and lacks some. This table has 110,000 or so clones, 70% to 90% appearing once. Material: PBMCs. Receptors were obtained from a woman aged 18 to 35 in good health and CMV-seronegative.

The V and J genes are TRBV6-5 and TRBJ2-7; D may be TRBD2 (5 bases). Germline V gene sequence: CDR1 MNHEY, CDR2 SVGAGI. Trimming left V 4 bases short and J 3 bases short, with 13 bases between. The CDR3 has 14 amino acids. The CDR3 here is CASSSYGKSYEQYF. The CDR3 DNA is TGTGCCAGCAGTTCTTACGGGAAAAGCTACGAGCAGTACTTC.

The J gene is TRBJ2-5, the V gene TRBV6-1; 9 nucleotides line up with TRBD2. The CDR3 spans 15 residues. The J segment lost 5 bases and the V segment lost 1 base, leaving 5 bases of the junction unmatched. CDR1 and CDR2 (germline): MNHNS, SASEGT. The CDR3 protein is CASSEGLAAGETQYF. CDR3 sequence (DNA): TGTGCCAGCAGTGAAGGACTAGCGGCGGGGGAGACCCAGTACTTC.

J is TRBJ1-2 and V is TRBV5-4, with a tentative D call TRBD1 (6 bases). Germline V gene sequence: CDR1 SGHNT, CDR2 YYREEE (reference sequence). V was shortened by 0 bases and J by 6 bases, with 9 bases between the two germline ends. CDR3 length equals 13 residues. The CDR3 protein is CASSLDRDHGYTF. The CDR3 DNA reads as TGTGCCAGCAGCTTGGACAGGGACCATGGCTACACCTTC.

The chain links TRBV2 to TRBJ2-2; 10 bases fit TRBD1. Trimming removed 6 bases from V and 3 bases from J; junction bases left unmatched: 19. The germline CDR1 and CDR2 sequences are SNHLY and FYNNEI. This CDR3 spans 20 amino acids. The CDR3 protein is CASSVLRQGAPRGDTGELFF. CDR3 DNA sequence: TGTGCCAGCAGCGTCCTCCGACAGGGGGCACCGAGGGGGGACACCGGGGAGCTGTTTTTT.

This clone showed up just once. V gene TRBV2 combines with J gene TRBJ2-7, with unresolved D. The CDR3 has 11 residues. V dropped 10 bases and J dropped 2 bases, with 9 bases sitting between them. Germline V gene lookup returns CDR1 SNHLY and CDR2 FYNNEI. CDR3 region: CATTLTYEQYF. DNA of the CDR3: TGTGCCACCACTCTTACCTACGAGCAGTACTTC.

The chain uses TRBV6-5 and TRBJ2-7; 12 bases align to TRBD1. The CDR3 length is 15 residues. Looked up from germline, CDR1 is MNHEY and CDR2 is SVGAGI. J gave up 2 bases and V 5 bases, and 4 bases lay outside the gene matches. The CDR3 DNA reads TGTGCCAGCAGTAGGGGGACAGGGGGCCCCTACGAGCAGTACTTC. This sequence encodes CASSRGTGGPYEQYF.

This chain uses TRBV29-1 with TRBJ1-2, with a possible D match to TRBD1 (6 bases). Per germline, CDR1 SQVTM and CDR2 ANQGSEA. Trimming left V 6 bases short and J 8 bases short, with 13 bases between. The length of the CDR3 is 11 residues. The CDR3 sequence is CSVVTGRGYTF. CDR3 bases: TGCAGCGTCGTTACAGGGAGAGGCTACACCTTC.

The J gene is TRBJ1-4, the V gene TRBV21-1. TRBV21-1 is a recognized pseudogene. This CDR3 has 18 amino acids. The CDR3 DNA sequence: TGTGCCAGCAGCAAAGCTCCCGGGACCCCATGGGAGGATGAAAAACTGTTTTTT. Its protein product is CASSKAPGTPWEDEKLFF.

V gene TRBV6-1 combines with J gene TRBJ2-3; no clear D gene. Germline V gives CDR1 MNHNS, CDR2 SASEGT. The length of the CDR3 is 11 residues. Between the trimmed V and J ends, which lost 3 bases and 5 bases, there was a span of 3 bases. Here the CDR3 reads CASSDRDTQYF. CDR3 nucleotides: TGTGCCAGCAGTGATCGAGATACGCAGTATTTT.

The rearrangement links TRBV30 to TRBJ1-6; weak D call: TRBD1 (5 bases). Trimming took off 4 bases at V and 8 bases at J, with 18 bases between the two ends. Germline CDR1 is GTSNPN and CDR2 is SVGIG (reference sequence). The CDR3 totals 15 residues. CDR3 in amino acids: CAWTYYVDNDSPLHF. The CDR3 DNA reads as TGTGCCTGGACATACTATGTGGACAACGATTCACCCCTCCACTTT. The full variable domain, completed using reference TRBV30 and TRBJ1-6, is SQTIHQWPATLVQPVGSPLSLECTVEGTSNPNLYWYRQAAGRGLQLLFYSVGIGQISSEVPQNLSASRPQDRQFILSSKKLLLSDSGFYLCAWTYYVDNDSPLHFGNGTRLTVT.

The chain joins TRBV2 to TRBJ1-1; D is unclear. Germline values: CDR1 SNHLY, CDR2 FYNNEI. The CDR3 is made up of 13 amino acids. V lost 10 bases and J 5 bases, leaving 17 bases between the germline ends. The CDR3: CAIKSEIGTEAFF. For the CDR3, the DNA is TGTGCCATCAAATCCGAAATCGGGACTGAAGCTTTCTTT.

The chain joins TRBV7-6 to TRBJ1-4; TRBD1 is a possible D gene (5 bases). CDR3 length: 12 amino acids. Germline V gene lookup returns CDR1 SGHVS and CDR2 FNYEAQ. V was cut by 6 bases and J by 7 bases, with 9 bases left in between. As DNA, the CDR3 is TGTGCCAGCAGGGGGCTCGGTGAAAAACTGTTTTTT. This sequence encodes CASRGLGEKLFF.

The DNA for the CDR3 is TGTGCCAGCAGTGAGGGCCCCGACAAGGGGAATCAGCCCCAGCATTTT. Its translation is CASSEGPDKGNQPQHF. The chain uses TRBV6-1 and TRBJ1-5; D is perhaps TRBD1 (5 bases). V shed 3 bases and J shed 4 bases, with 16 bases lying between them. The V gene's germline CDR1 is MNHNS and CDR2 SASEGT. This CDR3 has 16 residues.

The chain joins TRBV30 to TRBJ2-5; 10 nucleotides match TRBD2. This CDR3 is 18 amino acids long. The V and J ends lost 1 base and 5 bases, in that order; junction bases with no gene match: 16. The germline gives CDR1 GTSNPN, CDR2 SVGIG (reference sequence). CDR3 in amino acids: CAWSGASGGARSRETQYF. The CDR3 nucleotides read TGTGCCTGGAGTGGAGCAAGCGGGGGGGCCCGGTCGCGCGAGACCCAGTACTTC. Full variable domain (remainder filled in from reference TRBV30 and TRBJ2-5): SQTIHQWPATLVQPVGSPLSLECTVEGTSNPNLYWYRQAAGRGLQLLFYSVGIGQISSEVPQNLSASRPQDRQFILSSKKLLLSDSGFYLCAWSGASGGARSRETQYFGPGTRLLVL.